These 23 T cell receptor beta chains came from one sample sequenced in a study of regulatory and conventional T cells in RAG deficiency. Blood CD4+ CD25-high CD127-low regulatory T cells supplied the genomic DNA template. The method was immunoSEQ multiplex PCR; TCRdb's version includes in-frame clones alone and lacks a portion of them. The data contain 9,400 or so clones, around 92% of them singletons. This same sample was also taken into another study, of regulatory T cells. That work states: Primers: 52 TRBV forward and 13 TRBJ reverse.

The sequenced sample consisted of Tregs sorted from blood. These receptors originate from a human donor in good health.

The chain recombines TRBV6-5 with TRBJ2-7, with 8 bases lining up with TRBD2. With V trimmed by 7 bases and J by 4 bases, 6 bases remained unmatched. Per germline, CDR1 MNHEY and CDR2 SVGAGI. The CDR3 is made up of 13 amino acids. CDR3 coding DNA: TGTGCCAGCACGGGACTAGGGGGGTACGAGCAGTACTTC. As protein: CASTGLGGYEQYF.

The V gene is TRBV9, the J gene TRBJ2-7, with TRBD2 matching over 10 bases. The CDR3 consists of 16 residues. Germline V gene lookup returns CDR1 SGDLS and CDR2 YYNGEE. V lost 4 bases to trimming and J lost 7 bases; unmatched junction nucleotides: 14. The CDR3 nucleotides read TGTGCCAGCAGCCCTAGGCATCTAGCGGGGGTGGAGGAGCAGTACTTC. This translates into CASSPRHLAGVEEQYF.

This chain joins TRBV6-6 and TRBJ1-6; perhaps TRBD1 as D (5 bases). The CDR3 totals 14 residues. V lost 5 bases, J lost 7 bases, and 12 bases lay in between. Germline CDR1 and CDR2: MNHNY and SVGAGI (reference sequence). The CDR3 DNA is TGTGCCAGCAGTCCGGGACTCATCAATTCACCCCTCCACTTT. Residues: CASSPGLINSPLHF.

This chain uses TRBV7-2 with TRBJ1-4, with 8 bases lining up with TRBD1. Germline CDR1 and CDR2: SGHTA and FQGNSA. The CDR3 extends over 15 amino acids. J lost 5 bases, V lost 5 bases, and 7 bases had no gene match. The CDR3 loop reads CASSTRTGSNEKLFF. For the CDR3, the DNA is TGTGCCAGCAGCACCCGGACAGGGTCAAATGAAAAACTGTTTTTT.

The gene calls are TRBV6-5 and TRBJ2-1; a possible D gene is TRBD2 (5 bases). This CDR3 is 15 amino acids long. Trimming pared 7 bases from V and 2 bases from J, leaving 15 bases between. The germline V gene encodes CDR1 MNHEY and CDR2 SVGAGI. This CDR3 is CASTAGRLTYNEQFF. CDR3 in DNA: TGTGCCAGCACCGCGGGTAGGTTGACCTACAATGAGCAGTTCTTC.

The chain recombines TRBV7-2 with TRBJ2-1, with 10 bases matching TRBD2. Germline CDR1 reads SGHTA; CDR2 reads FQGNSA. This CDR3 region has 16 residues. Trimming at V came to 1 base and at J to 7 bases, leaving 7 bases not matched to a gene. The CDR3 DNA is TGTGCCAGCAGCTTAGGGGCACTAGCGGGACAGAATGAGCAGTTCTTC. The encoded protein is CASSLGALAGQNEQFF.

The chain has TRBV10-1 and TRBJ2-7; TRBD1 agrees at 7 bases. This CDR3 comprises 15 residues. Germline trimming cut 8 bases from V and 6 bases from J; bases unmatched to any gene: 16. The germline gives CDR1 WNHNN, CDR2 SYGVQD (reference sequence). Here the CDR3 reads CASLGDRGLMSEQYF. The CDR3 region has the DNA TGCGCCAGCCTCGGGGATAGGGGGCTTATGAGCGAGCAGTACTTC.

The gene calls are TRBV7-8 and TRBJ1-2; D call uncertain. Trimming cost V 1 base and J 2 bases, with 8 bases left between them. Germline CDR1 is SGHVS and CDR2 is FQNEAQ. The CDR3 is 14 residues long. The CDR3 protein is CASSLVDKNYGYTF. The CDR3 nucleotides read TGTGCCAGCAGCTTAGTGGATAAGAACTATGGCTACACCTTC.

The chain links TRBV27 to TRBJ1-1; a possible D gene is TRBD1 (6 bases). V was pared by 6 bases and J by 3 bases, with 11 bases between. CDR3 length equals 13 residues. Looked up from germline, CDR1 is MNHEY and CDR2 is SMNVEV (reference sequence). CDR3 amino acids: CASRNREYTEAFF. CDR3 bases: TGTGCCAGCAGGAACAGGGAGTACACTGAAGCTTTCTTT.

This chain joins TRBV5-1 and TRBJ2-7, with a weak D call TRBD1 (6 bases). The germline gives CDR1 SGHRS, CDR2 YFSETQ. V gave up 0 bases and J gave up 12 bases, with 13 bases separating them. CDR3 length: 12 residues. In DNA form, the CDR3 reads TGCGCCAGCAGCTTGGAGGGGGTCTTACGGTACTTC. It encodes CASSLEGVLRYF.

With respect to this clone: Its ends do not fully match the called genes, so a read error is possible. The same CDR3 also results from other DNA sequences found in this sample. The J gene is TRBJ1-3, the V gene TRBV11-2, with 7 bases identical to TRBD1. The CDR3 is 14 residues long. Germline CDR1 and CDR2: SGHAT and FQNNGV. CDR3: CASSSRQGRNTIYF. CDR3 DNA sequence: TGTGCCAGTAGCTCACGACAGGGAAGAAACACCATATATTTT. Looking up the rest from reference TRBV11-2 and TRBJ1-3 gives the full variable domain: EAGVAQSPRYKIIEKRQSVAFWCNPISGHATLYWYQQILGQGPKLLIQFQNNGVVDDSQLPKDRFSAERLKGVDSTLKIQPAKLEDSAVYLCASSSRQGRNTIYFGEGSWLTVV.

J is TRBJ1-2 and V is TRBV7-9; D not resolved. Between the trimmed V and J ends, which lost 6 bases and 4 bases, there was a span of 9 bases. In germline, CDR1 is SEHNR, CDR2 FQNEAQ (reference sequence). CDR3 length equals 12 residues. CDR3 DNA: TGTGCCAGCAGGGCCGGCCTCTATGGCTACACCTTC. Translation gives CASRAGLYGYTF.

This chain connects TRBV5-1 to TRBJ2-5; TRBD1 is a possible D gene (8 bases). From germline, CDR1 is SGHRS and CDR2 YFSETQ. The length of the CDR3 is 17 residues. V was shortened by 4 bases and J by 2 bases, with 21 bases between the two germline ends. In DNA form, the CDR3 reads TGCGCCAGCAGCACCGATACAGGGGGGGTCATACAAGAGACCCAGTACTTC. It is translated as CASSTDTGGVIQETQYF. Together with reference TRBV5-1 and TRBJ2-5, the CDR3 gives the full variable domain: KAGVTQTPRYLIKTRGQQVTLSCSPISGHRSVSWYQQTPGQGLQFLFEYFSETQRNKGNFPGRFSGRQFSNSRSEMNVSTLELGDSALYLCASSTDTGGVIQETQYFGPGTRLLVL.

This clone has just a few counts. The chain uses TRBV6-5 and TRBJ1-5; D is ambiguous. Germline V gene lookup returns CDR1 MNHEY and CDR2 SVGAGI. Trimming left V 5 bases short and J 6 bases short, with 11 bases between. This CDR3 has 13 residues. CDR3 protein: CASSEKVGQPQHF. The CDR3 nucleotides read TGTGCCAGCAGTGAAAAGGTTGGTCAGCCCCAGCATTTT.

The V call is TRBV5-7, the J call TRBJ1-2; D gene ambiguous. TRBV5-7 is known as an ORF, though its function is uncertain. The CDR3 has 14 amino acids. Trimming pared 0 bases from V and 2 bases from J, leaving 8 bases between. The CDR3, as DNA: TGTGCCAGCAGCTTGGTGGGGAGCAACTATGGCTACACCTTC. Translating gives CASSLVGSNYGYTF.

The genes are TRBV18 and TRBJ2-4; D is uncertain. V was pared by 4 bases and J by 7 bases, with 11 bases between. The CDR3 has 13 amino acids. The germline gives CDR1 KGHSH, CDR2 LQKENI. The CDR3 sequence: CASSLSERNIQYF. The CDR3 DNA reads TGTGCCAGCTCACTGTCGGAGAGGAACATTCAGTACTTC.

The chain employs TRBV11-2 and TRBJ2-7; 9 bases map to TRBD1. Germline V gene data show CDR1 as SGHAT and CDR2 as FQNNGV. J gave up 4 bases and V 2 bases, and 9 bases lay outside the gene matches. The CDR3 covers 16 residues. In DNA, the CDR3 is TGTGCCAGCAGCTTAAGGTCTTGGGACAGGGCATACGAGCAGTACTTC. Encoded protein: CASSLRSWDRAYEQYF.

The rearrangement uses TRBV11-2 and TRBJ1-6, with a weak D call TRBD1 (6 bases). The CDR3 consists of 14 residues. Germline V gene sequence: CDR1 SGHAT, CDR2 FQNNGV. Trimming pared 4 bases from V and 9 bases from J, leaving 13 bases between. CDR3 sequence (DNA): TGTGCCAGCAGCTCTGGGGGGCAGGCTTCACCCCTCCACTTT. Amino acids: CASSSGGQASPLHF.

The CDR3 protein is CASSLAGGDPNQPQHF. The CDR3 DNA follows: TGCGCCAGCAGCTTGGCGGGTGGGGATCCTAATCAGCCCCAGCATTTT. The rearrangement joins TRBV5-1 to TRBJ1-5; D is undetermined. The CDR3 extends over 16 amino acids. Germline lookup yields CDR1 SGHRS and CDR2 YFSETQ. V lost 0 bases, J lost 4 bases, and 14 bases lay in between. Variable domain in full (rest from reference TRBV5-1 and TRBJ1-5): KAGVTQTPRYLIKTRGQQVTLSCSPISGHRSVSWYQQTPGQGLQFLFEYFSETQRNKGNFPGRFSGRQFSNSRSEMNVSTLELGDSALYLCASSLAGGDPNQPQHFGDGTRLSIL.

The V gene is TRBV7-3, the J gene TRBJ1-4, with 8 nucleotides matching TRBD1. V was clipped by 5 bases and J by 1 base; unmatched bases: 3. In germline, CDR1 is SGHTA, CDR2 FQGTGA. The CDR3 runs 15 residues. Written as DNA, the CDR3 is TGTGCCAGCAGCCCAACAGGGGGAACTAATGAAAAACTGTTTTTT. Residues: CASSPTGGTNEKLFF.

The CDR3 spells CASSVAGLAGTTGELFF. In nucleotides, the CDR3 is TGTGCCAGCAGCGTAGCAGGACTAGCGGGAACCACCGGGGAGCTGTTTTTT. This chain connects TRBV9 to TRBJ2-2; TRBD2 aligns across 12 bases. Looked up from germline, CDR1 is SGDLS and CDR2 is YYNGEE. Germline trimming cut 0 bases from V and 4 bases from J; bases unmatched to any gene: 4. This CDR3 contains 17 residues. The full variable domain, completed using reference TRBV9 and TRBJ2-2, is DSGVTQTPKHLITATGQRVTLRCSPRSGDLSVYWYQQSLDQGLQFLIQYYNGEERAKGNILERFSAQQFPDLHSELNLSSLELGDSALYFCASSVAGLAGTTGELFFGEGSRLTVL.

The gene calls are TRBV5-1 and TRBJ2-7; 9 bases are shared with TRBD2. This CDR3 has 14 residues. Per the germline V gene, CDR1 is SGHRS and CDR2 is YFSETQ. The J segment lost 7 bases and the V segment lost 3 bases, leaving 8 bases of the junction unmatched. The CDR3 region has the DNA TGCGCCAGCAGCTCCATAGCGGGAGCAAGGGAGCAGTACTTC. This sequence encodes CASSSIAGAREQYF.

This clone showed up just a few times. This chain connects TRBV19 to TRBJ1-5; 10 bases align to TRBD1. Germline values: CDR1 LNHDA, CDR2 SQIVND (reference sequence). Losses at the gene ends were 10 bases for V and 2 bases for J; bases not matched to a gene: 5. The CDR3 has 14 residues. The CDR3 nucleotides read TGTGCCATTTCGGGGACAGGGGGCAATCAGCCCCAGCATTTT. The encoded protein is CAISGTGGNQPQHF.